A single sample is the source of the 27 T cell receptor beta chains below, sequenced in a study of blood T cells in healthy people across ages. Next came a second PCR, run for roughly 6 to 11 cycles, which used a sample-barcoded 5' primer along with a J-beta primer mix. TCRdb reanalysed the 5' RACE reads using MiXCR and keeps one entry per CDR3 protein. The sample shows around 820,000 distinct CDR3 sequences, more than 20% of them seen only once. This sample also belongs to another study, concerning T cells of mothers and their children.

The specimen sequenced was blood. The source is a boy between 10 and 17 years old in good health.

This clonotype was seen only a few times. CDR3 amino acids: CASSQDLASSYNEQFF. The CDR3 coding sequence is TGCGCCAGCAGCCAAGACCTAGCGAGCTCCTACAATGAGCAGTTCTTC. The genes are TRBV4-3 and TRBJ2-1; D is perhaps TRBD2 (6 bases). The germline V and J ends were trimmed by 0 bases and 0 bases, with 9 bases remaining between them. The CDR3 length is 16 residues. Looked up from germline, CDR1 is LGHNA and CDR2 is YSLEER.

This clonotype was seen only a few times. This chain joins TRBV2 and TRBJ2-5, with D tentatively TRBD1 or TRBD2 (5 bases each). Trimming stripped 4 bases from V and 0 bases from J, with 12 bases between. Germline V lookup: CDR1 SNHLY, CDR2 FYNNEI. The CDR3 sequence is 15 residues long. DNA of the CDR3: TGTGCCAGCAGTGGCCGGGACGCGTACCAAGAGACCCAGTACTTC. This gives the protein CASSGRDAYQETQYF.

This clonotype has just a few counts. The chain is built from TRBV28 and TRBJ2-7; the match to TRBD1 covers 7 bases. V trimming: 9 bases; J trimming: 1 base; junction bases outside the gene matches: 9. The CDR3 has 14 amino acids. Per the germline V gene, CDR1 is MDHEN and CDR2 is SYDVKM. The chain's CDR3 is CASFTTGQSYEQYF. CDR3 DNA sequence: TGTGCCAGTTTCACGACGGGACAGTCCTACGAGCAGTACTTC.

The chain is built from TRBV4-3 and TRBJ1-1; D is undetermined. The CDR3 extends over 15 amino acids. The germline CDR1 and CDR2 sequences are LGHNA and YSLEER. V lost 0 bases to trimming and J lost 1 base, with 9 bases between them. The CDR3 coding sequence is TGCGCCAGCAGCCAAGATTCCAACAGGAACACTGAAGCTTTCTTT. Residues: CASSQDSNRNTEAFF.

This clonotype showed up just a few times. The chain employs TRBV7-2 and TRBJ2-7, with D uncertain. This CDR3 is 9 amino acids long. The germline V gene encodes CDR1 SGHTA and CDR2 FQGNSA. The V and J ends lost 8 bases and 9 bases respectively, with 8 bases between them. The CDR3 spells CASRGGQYF. The CDR3, as DNA: TGTGCCAGCCGAGGTGGGCAGTACTTC.

V and J are TRBV2 and TRBJ1-6; D unclear. The germline gives CDR1 SNHLY, CDR2 FYNNEI. The length of the CDR3 is 13 residues. Trimming shortened V by 4 bases and J by 10 bases, and 11 bases separated the two germline ends. In nucleotides, the CDR3 is TGTGCCAGCAGTGCTTATGAAGGGTCACCCCTCCACTTT. It is translated as CASSAYEGSPLHF.

This clonotype was picked up a small number of times. The CDR3 nucleotides read TGTGCCAGCATCCCGACAGGCCCCACCTCCAACTATGGCTACACCTTC. Amino acids: CASIPTGPTSNYGYTF. This chain links TRBV6-6 with TRBJ1-2, with D possibly being TRBD1 (6 bases). Germline CDR1 MNHNY, CDR2 SVGAGI (reference sequence). V was pared by 7 bases and J by 2 bases, with 20 bases between. The CDR3 is 16 amino acids.

This chain joins TRBV20-1 and TRBJ2-5, with TRBD2 identical over 7 bases. Germline loops: CDR1 DFQATT, CDR2 SNEGSKA (reference sequence). The CDR3 has 15 residues. Unmatched junction bases numbered 8, after V lost 0 bases and J lost 4 bases. The CDR3 DNA reads as TGCAGTGCTAGAGATTGGACGGGAGGCTTAGAGACCCAGTACTTC. Translating it yields CSARDWTGGLETQYF.

The genes are TRBV7-9 and TRBJ1-1, with a possible D match to TRBD1 (5 bases). This CDR3 contains 15 residues. Germline CDR1 reads SEHNR; CDR2 reads FQNEAQ (reference sequence). Trimming removed 2 bases at V and 8 bases at J, with 18 bases between. The CDR3 here is CASSLNPGRTIEAFF. In nucleotides, the CDR3 is TGTGCCAGCAGCTTAAATCCGGGACGGACGATCGAAGCTTTCTTT.

The V gene is TRBV28, the J gene TRBJ1-5; 10 positions match TRBD1. Trimming at V came to 3 bases and at J to 7 bases, leaving 6 bases not matched to a gene. The germline gives CDR1 MDHEN, CDR2 SYDVKM. The CDR3 is made up of 15 amino acids. CDR3 DNA: TGTGCCAGCAGTTTCACCGGGACAGGGGAACAGCCCCAGCATTTT. Translated: CASSFTGTGEQPQHF.

The chain recombines TRBV29-1 with TRBJ2-5; D possibly corresponds to TRBD2 (5 bases). Judging by the DNA end, TRBJ2-1 fits better; the J call may be wrong. The CDR3 has 13 residues. CDR1 is SQVTM, CDR2 ANQGSEA, per germline. CDR3 nucleotide sequence: TGCAGCGCCCTTTACAGTGTCGGGGATGAGCAGTTCTTC. Amino acid sequence: CSALYSVGDEQFF.

The chain uses TRBV25-1 and TRBJ2-7; TRBD1 or TRBD2 may be the D gene (5 bases each). This CDR3 region has 13 residues. CDR1 is MGHDK, CDR2 SYGVNS, per germline. Trimming removed 9 bases at V and 8 bases at J, with 20 bases between. CDR3 coding DNA: TGTGCCAGTTCTGATCGGGGCCCCTTCCAGCAGTACTTC. It specifies CASSDRGPFQQYF.

This clonotype was counted a few times. This CDR3 fails to terminate in the conserved phenylalanine or tryptophan, so it likely reflects a read error. The chain couples TRBV20-1 to TRBJ1-3, with TRBD1 matching 9 bases. Trimming took 3 bases from V and 4 from J; bases not matched to a gene: 4. Germline assignment: CDR1 DFQATT and CDR2 SNEGSKA (reference sequence). The CDR3 consists of 14 residues. CDR3 in DNA: TGCAGTGCTAGCCGCACAGGGGGCGGAAACACCATATATCTT. Amino acid sequence: CSASRTGGGNTIYL.

The genes are TRBV5-1 and TRBJ1-4, with a weak D call TRBD1 (6 bases). The CDR3 has 15 residues. V gave up 5 bases and J gave up 4 bases, with 15 bases separating them. CDR1 is SGHRS, CDR2 YFSETQ, per germline. The CDR3 nucleotides are TGCGCCAGCAGGGGTTCAGGGGCGTTTAATGAAAAACTGTTTTTT. This sequence encodes CASRGSGAFNEKLFF.

V is TRBV19 and J is TRBJ2-1; either TRBD1 or TRBD2 may fit D (5 bases each). Looked up from germline, CDR1 is LNHDA and CDR2 is SQIVND (reference sequence). V lost 5 bases and J lost 0, with 14 bases in between. This CDR3 is 16 amino acids long. The CDR3 here is CASSPHKGSSYNEQFF. DNA of the CDR3: TGTGCCAGTAGTCCTCACAAGGGGAGCTCCTACAATGAGCAGTTCTTC.

This clonotype showed up just a few times. At one end, the junction sequence differs from germline, possibly due to a read error. This chain links TRBV4-3 with TRBJ2-3; weak D call: TRBD1 (6 bases). The CDR3 has 13 residues. Germline assignment: CDR1 LGHNA and CDR2 YSLEER. The chain's CDR3 is CANSQGGTDTQYF. CDR3 DNA sequence: TGCGCCAACAGCCAAGGGGGAACAGATACGCAGTATTTT.

In this sample, this clonotype turned up a few times. One end of the junction is discordant with germline, which a read error may explain. The V and J genes are TRBV2 and TRBJ2-7, with 9 bases lining up with TRBD1. The CDR3 length is 14 residues. Germline-derived CDR1 and CDR2 are SNHLY and FYNNEI. The CDR3 loop is CASSETGGSCEQYF. CDR3 DNA: TGTGCCAGCAGTGAAACAGGGGGCTCCTGCGAGCAGTACTTC.

There are many counts of this clonotype. The CDR3 reads CASTDGHEQYF. CDR3 nucleotide sequence: TGCGCCAGCACGGACGGCCACGAGCAGTACTTC. The chain employs TRBV5-1 and TRBJ2-7; no definite D call. The CDR3 covers 11 residues. The V and J ends lost 6 bases and 5 bases respectively, with 9 bases between them. Germline V gives CDR1 SGHRS, CDR2 YFSETQ.

The V gene is TRBV12-3 or TRBV12-4, the J gene TRBJ2-7; D remains ambiguous. Trimming shortened V by 2 bases and J by 6 bases, and 17 bases separated the two germline ends. The CDR3 runs to 15 residues. The DNA of the CDR3 is TGTGCCAGCAGTTTAACCGGGCTTAACCCCGGCGAGCAGTACTTC. Translated, it gives CASSLTGLNPGEQYF.

This clonotype was observed a handful of times. The chain combines TRBV7-2 with TRBJ1-1, with TRBD1 as a possible D gene (6 bases). Germline V CDR1 and CDR2: SGHTA, FQGNSA. There are 16 residues in the CDR3. The V end lost 2 bases, the J end lost 1 base, and 14 bases lay between the germline ends. Written as DNA, the CDR3 is TGTGCCAGCAGCTTATCTGGACAGTGGAAGAACACTGAAGCTTTCTTT. Its protein is CASSLSGQWKNTEAFF.

This chain joins TRBV20-1 and TRBJ1-1, with a weak D call TRBD1 (5 bases). CDR1 DFQATT and CDR2 SNEGSKA come from the germline V gene (reference sequence). There are 11 residues in the CDR3. Trimming removed 3 bases at V and 11 bases at J, with 13 bases between. As DNA, the CDR3 is TGCAGTGCTAGTGGGGGAATCGAGGCTTTCTTT. It translates to CSASGGIEAFF.

The chain uses TRBV3-1 and TRBJ2-7, with TRBD2 as a possible D gene (6 bases). V lost 2 bases to trimming and J lost 5 bases, with 19 bases between them. The CDR3 sequence is 16 residues long. Germline V gene data show CDR1 as LGHDT and CDR2 as YNNKEL (reference sequence). The CDR3 reads CASSQHERGSLDEQYF. The DNA of the CDR3 is TGTGCCAGCAGCCAACACGAACGGGGGAGTCTAGACGAGCAGTACTTC.

The sample holds a few counts of this clonotype. The V gene is TRBV2, the J gene TRBJ2-3, with 9 bases aligning to TRBD2. The V gene end was trimmed by 6 bases and the J gene end by 10 bases; junction bases not matched to a gene: 2. CDR1 and CDR2 from the germline V gene are SNHLY and FYNNEI. This CDR3 contains 11 residues. Here the CDR3 reads CASRGLAAQYF. The CDR3 region has the DNA TGTGCCAGCAGGGGACTAGCAGCGCAGTATTTT.

CDR3 DNA: TGTGCCAGCCATTCGGGGAGCGAGCAGTACTTC. Its protein is CASHSGSEQYF. This chain connects TRBV28 to TRBJ2-5; possible D gene TRBD2, 5 bases. The end of the DNA fits TRBJ2-7 better, so the J call may be wrong. The CDR3 runs to 11 residues. CDR1 and CDR2 from the germline V gene are MDHEN and SYDVKM.

The sample holds a few counts of this clonotype. This sequence joins TRBV9 and TRBJ1-3; tentatively, D is TRBD1 (6 bases). The germline V gene encodes CDR1 SGDLS and CDR2 YYNGEE. The CDR3 totals 16 residues. V lost 3 bases and J lost 0, with 13 bases in between. DNA of the CDR3: TGTGCCAGCAGCGGACCACAGGGATTCTCTGGAAACACCATATATTTT. Translation: CASSGPQGFSGNTIYF.

V is TRBV24-1 and J is TRBJ2-5, with 7 positions matching TRBD1. Trimming at V came to 3 bases and at J to 1 base, leaving 7 bases not matched to a gene. The CDR3 consists of 16 residues. Germline V gene data show CDR1 as KGHDR and CDR2 as SFDVKD. CDR3 residues: CATSDPRQGGQETQYF. CDR3 nucleotides: TGTGCCACCAGTGATCCCCGACAGGGCGGCCAAGAGACCCAGTACTTC.

This clonotype came up a few times. The chain joins TRBV5-1 to TRBJ2-2; D might be TRBD1 (6 bases). The CDR3 totals 16 residues. The V end was cut by 9 bases, the J end by 2 bases, with 20 bases between. The germline V gene has CDR1 SGHRS and CDR2 YFSETQ. The chain's CDR3 is CATQTGTKLNTGELFF. The CDR3 DNA is TGCGCCACCCAGACCGGGACAAAACTCAACACCGGGGAGCTGTTTTTT. Based on the CDR3 plus reference TRBV5-1 and TRBJ2-2, the full variable domain is KAGVTQTPRYLIKTRGQQVTLSCSPISGHRSVSWYQQTPGQGLQFLFEYFSETQRNKGNFPGRFSGRQFSNSRSEMNVSTLELGDSALYLCATQTGTKLNTGELFFGEGSRLTVL.